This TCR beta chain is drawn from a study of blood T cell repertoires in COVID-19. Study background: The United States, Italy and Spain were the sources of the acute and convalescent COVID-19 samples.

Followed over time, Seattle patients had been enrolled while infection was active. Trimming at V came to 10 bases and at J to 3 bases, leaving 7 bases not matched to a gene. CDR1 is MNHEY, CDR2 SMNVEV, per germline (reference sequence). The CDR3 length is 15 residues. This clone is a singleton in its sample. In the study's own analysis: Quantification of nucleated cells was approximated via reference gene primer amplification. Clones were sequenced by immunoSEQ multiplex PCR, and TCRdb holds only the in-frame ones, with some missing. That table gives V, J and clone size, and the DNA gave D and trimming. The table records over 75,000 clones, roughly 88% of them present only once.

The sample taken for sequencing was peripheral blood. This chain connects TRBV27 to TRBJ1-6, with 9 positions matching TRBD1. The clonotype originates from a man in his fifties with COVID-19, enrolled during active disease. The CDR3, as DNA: TGTGCCACCTCCGGGACAGGGCTCTATAATTCACCCCTCCACTTT. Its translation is CATSGTGLYNSPLHF.